This is a list of T cell receptor beta chains from one sample in a study of blood T cell repertoires in COVID-19. The table came from immunoSEQ multiplex PCR; TCRdb's copy has only in-frame clones and leaves some out. The repertoire holds approximately 170,000 clones, around 80% seen once, with over 10% in the top ten. What was sequenced was peripheral blood. The origin of the receptors is a woman in her forties or fifties with acute or convalescent COVID-19. CDR3s include the opening cysteine and the closing phenylalanine or tryptophan. A D gene is named only where the DNA matches it firmly. Size is stated for part of the rows, as once, few or many counts, or as a class when the clone is expanded.

D gene: .
J gene: TRBJ1-2
V gene: TRBV14
clone size: few
CDR3 DNA: TGTGCCAGCAGCCAGGTCAGGGACTATGGCTACACCTTC
CDR3 protein: CASSQVRDYGYTF

D gene: .
J gene: TRBJ1-6
V gene: TRBV30
clone size: .
CDR3 DNA: TGTGCCTGGAGGGGGGGACGGATTAATTCACCCCTCCACTTT
CDR3 protein: CAWRGGRINSPLHF

D gene: .
J gene: TRBJ2-3
V gene: TRBV28
clone size: .
CDR3 DNA: TGTGCCAGCAGCCTTGCCCTGACTGTCACAGATACGCAGTATTTT
CDR3 protein: CASSLALTVTDTQYF

D gene: .
J gene: TRBJ2-1
V gene: TRBV10-3
clone size: .
CDR3 DNA: TGTGCCATCAAGGGAGAGGGCTACGGCTCCTACAATGAGCAGTTCTTC
CDR3 protein: CAIKGEGYGSYNEQFF

D gene: .
J gene: TRBJ2-6
V gene: TRBV19
clone size: .
CDR3 DNA: TGTGCCAGTAGGGAGGGGCAGGACCTCTCCGGGGGGGCCAACGTCCTGACTTTC
CDR3 protein: CASREGQDLSGGANVLTF

D gene: TRBD2
J gene: TRBJ2-3
V gene: TRBV24-1
clone size: .
CDR3 DNA: TGTGCCACCAGTGATCCCACTAGCGGGGGGGCGGTTGGCACAGATACGCAGTATTTT
CDR3 protein: CATSDPTSGGAVGTDTQYF

D gene: TRBD1
J gene: TRBJ1-4
V gene: TRBV6-5
clone size: .
CDR3 DNA: TGTGCCAGCAAGGGACAGGTTAATGAAAAACTGTTTTTT
CDR3 protein: CASKGQVNEKLFF

D gene: TRBD2
J gene: TRBJ2-1
V gene: TRBV24-1
clone size: .
CDR3 DNA: TGTGCCACCAGTGATCTCGGGGGGGGCCTGGGCAATGAGCAGTTCTTC
CDR3 protein: CATSDLGGGLGNEQFF

D gene: TRBD2
J gene: TRBJ2-3
V gene: TRBV19
clone size: .
CDR3 DNA: TGTGCCAGTAGTATCTTCTTAGTCCCCTCCGGGACTAAGAAGGATACGCAGTATTTT
CDR3 protein: CASSIFLVPSGTKKDTQYF

D gene: TRBD1
J gene: TRBJ2-7
V gene: TRBV5-5
clone size: .
CDR3 DNA: TGTGCCAGCAGCCGGCAACAGGGGGCCTCAATATACGAGCAGTACTTC
CDR3 protein: CASSRQQGASIYEQYF

D gene: .
J gene: TRBJ1-3
V gene: TRBV11-2
clone size: few
CDR3 DNA: TGTGCCAGCAAACGTAGCGGAAACACCATATATTTT
CDR3 protein: CASKRSGNTIYF

D gene: TRBD2
J gene: TRBJ2-3
V gene: TRBV9
clone size: .
CDR3 DNA: TGTGCCAGCAGCGTAGGGGCTAGCGGGGGGCCCACAGATACGCAGTATTTT
CDR3 protein: CASSVGASGGPTDTQYF

D gene: TRBD1
J gene: TRBJ2-7
V gene: TRBV5-6
clone size: once
CDR3 DNA: TGTGCCAGCAGCTTGGGCAGGGGGCTCGACGAGCAGTACTTC
CDR3 protein: CASSLGRGLDEQYF

D gene: .
J gene: TRBJ2-7
V gene: TRBV15
clone size: .
CDR3 DNA: TGTGCCACCAGCGAGTATCGAACCGTCTACGAGCAGTACTTC
CDR3 protein: CATSEYRTVYEQYF

D gene: .
J gene: TRBJ2-3
V gene: TRBV7-6
clone size: once
CDR3 DNA: TGTGCCAGCAGCCCTAGGAACGGGGATACGCAGTATTTT
CDR3 protein: CASSPRNGDTQYF

D gene: TRBD1
J gene: TRBJ1-5
V gene: TRBV10-2
clone size: .
CDR3 DNA: TGCGCCAGCAGTGAGTATCTGACAGGGAGGCAGCCCCAGCATTTT
CDR3 protein: CASSEYLTGRQPQHF

D gene: .
J gene: TRBJ1-2
V gene: TRBV6-6
clone size: .
CDR3 DNA: TGTGCCAGCAGCCACCCCGTCGACAATAACTATGGCTACACCTTC
CDR3 protein: CASSHPVDNNYGYTF

D gene: .
J gene: TRBJ1-5
V gene: TRBV5-6
clone size: .
CDR3 DNA: TGTGCCAGCAGCCAGCTTGGCAGGGATCAGCCCCAGCATTTT
CDR3 protein: CASSQLGRDQPQHF

D gene: .
J gene: TRBJ2-7
V gene: TRBV5-5
clone size: .
CDR3 DNA: TGTGCCAGCAGCTTGTCGACAGTAGGCGAGCAGTACTTC
CDR3 protein: CASSLSTVGEQYF

D gene: TRBD1
J gene: TRBJ2-1
V gene: TRBV19
clone size: .
CDR3 DNA: TGTGCCAGTAGTGGCCGGACAGGGATCGGCTACAATGAGCAGTTCTTC
CDR3 protein: CASSGRTGIGYNEQFF

D gene: .
J gene: TRBJ2-3
V gene: TRBV5-1
clone size: .
CDR3 DNA: TGCGCCAGCAGCTTGACTAGGAGGTATGCAGATACGCAGTATTTT
CDR3 protein: CASSLTRRYADTQYF

D gene: .
J gene: TRBJ1-4
V gene: TRBV24-1
clone size: .
CDR3 DNA: TGTGCCACCTCGGCGGGGGGGGCCGCAACTAATGAAAAACTGTTTTTT
CDR3 protein: CATSAGGAATNEKLFF

D gene: TRBD2
J gene: TRBJ2-1
V gene: TRBV4-2
clone size: .
CDR3 DNA: TGTGCCAGCAGAAACTATGGGACTAGCGGGTTCAATGAGCAGTTCTTC
CDR3 protein: CASRNYGTSGFNEQFF

D gene: .
J gene: TRBJ2-5
V gene: TRBV7-7
clone size: .
CDR3 DNA: TGTGCTAGCAGCTTAGCCGGACAGCCAGAGACCCAGTACTTC
CDR3 protein: CASSLAGQPETQYF

D gene: TRBD1
J gene: TRBJ2-3
V gene: TRBV7-9
clone size: .
CDR3 DNA: TGTGCCAGCAGCCGAGGACAGGGCACAGATACGCAGTATTTT
CDR3 protein: CASSRGQGTDTQYF

D gene: TRBD1
J gene: TRBJ2-7
V gene: TRBV28
clone size: .
CDR3 DNA: TGTGCCAGCAGTGGAGACAGGGGGCGGGAGCAGTACTTC
CDR3 protein: CASSGDRGREQYF

D gene: .
J gene: TRBJ1-1
V gene: TRBV6-6
clone size: .
CDR3 DNA: TGTGCCAGCAGTTACATCGAGGGCCGGGCTTTCTTT
CDR3 protein: CASSYIEGRAFF

D gene: TRBD1
J gene: TRBJ1-2
V gene: TRBV15
clone size: .
CDR3 DNA: TGTGCCACCAGCAGAGAAGTACAGGGGATCTATGGCTACACCTTC
CDR3 protein: CATSREVQGIYGYTF

D gene: TRBD1
J gene: TRBJ1-2
V gene: TRBV12-5
clone size: once
CDR3 DNA: TGTGCTAGTGGACCCGGGGACAGCTCACCCTATGGCTACACCTTC
CDR3 protein: CASGPGDSSPYGYTF

D gene: TRBD2
J gene: TRBJ2-3
V gene: TRBV7-8
clone size: .
CDR3 DNA: TGTGCCAGCATCCCAGCAGGGCTAGCGGGGGACACGCAGTATTTT
CDR3 protein: CASIPAGLAGDTQYF

D gene: .
J gene: TRBJ1-2
V gene: TRBV6-5
clone size: .
CDR3 DNA: TGTGCCAGCAGCCGCGGGCCCTATGGCTACACCTTC
CDR3 protein: CASSRGPYGYTF

D gene: TRBD2
J gene: TRBJ2-7
V gene: TRBV4-1
clone size: .
CDR3 DNA: TGCGCCAGCAGCCAAGGGTCCGGCCTAGCGGGGGGACGCGGGCAGTACTTC
CDR3 protein: CASSQGSGLAGGRGQYF

D gene: TRBD1
J gene: TRBJ1-2
V gene: TRBV27
clone size: .
CDR3 DNA: TGTGCCAGCACGCCTTACACCGGGACAGGGGAAGGCTACACCTTC
CDR3 protein: CASTPYTGTGEGYTF

D gene: TRBD2
J gene: TRBJ2-1
V gene: TRBV4-3
clone size: .
CDR3 DNA: TGCGCCAGCAGCCGAGGACTAGGATTTGAGCAGTTCTTC
CDR3 protein: CASSRGLGFEQFF

D gene: .
J gene: TRBJ2-5
V gene: TRBV6-5
clone size: .
CDR3 DNA: TGTGCCAGCAAGGCAGGGGCGGAGACCCAGTACTTC
CDR3 protein: CASKAGAETQYF